The 20 T cell receptor beta chains below come from one sample, sequenced in a study of blood T cells in healthy people across ages. Through a sample-barcoded 5' primer and a J-beta primer mix, a second PCR was run for roughly 7 to 12 cycles. TCRdb re-derived calls from the 5' RACE reads in MiXCR, one entry per CDR3 protein. The profile shows 580,000 or so distinct CDR3 sequences, less than 60% of them singletons. The sequencing input was blood. These receptors all stem from an elderly man in good health.

The rearrangement joins TRBV4-1 to TRBJ2-3; TRBD2 agrees at 7 bases. CDR1 and CDR2 (germline): MGHRA, YSYEKL. This CDR3 contains 16 residues. After removal of 3 bases from V and 6 bases from J, the junction contained 12 bases not matched to a gene. This chain's CDR3 is CASSHEPGLPGDTQYF. The DNA for the CDR3 is TGCGCCAGCAGCCATGAACCGGGACTACCGGGGGATACGCAGTATTTT.

V gene TRBV6-5 combines with J gene TRBJ1-1, with TRBD1 matching 7 bases. Losses at the gene ends were 5 bases for V and 1 base for J; bases not matched to a gene: 10. The length of the CDR3 is 16 residues. The germline CDR1 and CDR2 sequences are MNHEY and SVGAGI. CDR3 in amino acids: CASSHWGRGGNTEAFF. CDR3 DNA sequence: TGTGCCAGCAGTCACTGGGGCAGGGGGGGGAACACTGAAGCTTTCTTT.

The gene calls are TRBV7-9 and TRBJ2-6; weak D call: TRBD1 (6 bases). Trimming cost V 5 bases and J 0 bases, with 11 bases left between them. Germline CDR1 reads SEHNR; CDR2 reads FQNEAQ (reference sequence). There are 16 residues in the CDR3. For the CDR3, the DNA is TGTGCCAGCAGCCATCCGACAGGCTCTGGGGCCAACGTCCTGACTTTC. Protein product: CASSHPTGSGANVLTF.

This clonotype was counted a few times. In DNA, the CDR3 is TGTGCCAGCAGCCCTGATTGGGGCACTGAAGCTTTCTTT. It yields the protein CASSPDWGTEAFF. J is TRBJ1-1 and V is TRBV7-2; D not resolved. This CDR3 spans 13 amino acids. Trimming cost V 5 bases and J 4 bases, with 11 bases left between them. Germline V gives CDR1 SGHTA, CDR2 FQGNSA.

This chain links TRBV6-5 with TRBJ2-2; D is unresolved. V lost 5 bases and J lost 5, with 6 bases in between. The germline gives CDR1 MNHEY, CDR2 SVGAGI. The CDR3 runs 12 residues. CDR3 coding DNA: TGTGCCAGCAGTCGGTGGACCGGGGAGCTGTTTTTT. This sequence encodes CASSRWTGELFF.

On this clonotype itself: This may come from a read error, since a much larger clone is one base off. The rearrangement links TRBV6-6 to TRBJ2-2; D remains unclear. CDR1 MNHNY and CDR2 SVGAGI come from the germline V gene (reference sequence). V lost 0 bases, J lost 2 bases, and 7 bases lay in between. CDR3 length equals 15 residues. The CDR3 protein is CASSYSASNTGELFF. In DNA form, the CDR3 reads TGTGCCAGCAGTTACTCGGCCAGTAACACCGGGGAGCTGTTTTTT.

The table lists this clonotype with a few counts. The rearrangement joins TRBV4-2 to TRBJ2-7; D remains unclear. Germline lookup yields CDR1 LGHNA and CDR2 YNFKEQ. V was pared by 3 bases and J by 0 bases, with 12 bases between. CDR3 size: 15 residues. The CDR3 region has the DNA TGTGCCAGCAGCCAGCTAGTTGGGGTCTCCTACGAGCAGTACTTC. It is translated as CASSQLVGVSYEQYF.

This clonotype appeared many times. The chain is built from TRBV5-1 and TRBJ1-2; the D gene is possibly TRBD1 (5 bases). The V gene lost 0 bases and the J gene lost 2 bases, with 8 bases spanning the gap. This CDR3 has 14 amino acids. CDR1 and CDR2 from the germline V gene are SGHRS and YFSETQ. The CDR3 loop is CASSLEGSNYGYTF. CDR3 nucleotide sequence: TGCGCCAGCAGCTTGGAGGGGAGCAACTATGGCTACACCTTC. The whole variable domain, remainder taken from reference TRBV5-1 and TRBJ1-2, is KAGVTQTPRYLIKTRGQQVTLSCSPISGHRSVSWYQQTPGQGLQFLFEYFSETQRNKGNFPGRFSGRQFSNSRSEMNVSTLELGDSALYLCASSLEGSNYGYTFGSGTRLTVV.

The table lists this clonotype with a few counts. This chain uses TRBV7-9 with TRBJ1-6; 7 bases are shared with TRBD1. This CDR3 is built from 14 residues. Germline V gene lookup returns CDR1 SEHNR and CDR2 FQNEAQ (reference sequence). Trimming cost V 3 bases and J 7 bases; bases outside gene matches: 3. The CDR3 sequence is CASSFTGENSPLHF. The CDR3 DNA reads TGTGCCAGCAGCTTTACAGGGGAAAATTCACCCCTCCACTTT.

The rearrangement uses TRBV10-3 and TRBJ2-3; maybe TRBD2 (5 bases). CDR1 and CDR2 from the germline V gene are ENHRY and SYGVKD. This CDR3 has 14 residues. The V end lost 11 bases, the J end lost 2 bases, and 17 bases lay between the germline ends. CDR3 nucleotides: TGTGCCCAGCGGCCCTTCTCTTCCACAGATACGCAGTATTTT. Encoded protein: CAQRPFSSTDTQYF.

The chain uses TRBV15 and TRBJ2-5; the D is unclear. Germline assignment: CDR1 LNHNV and CDR2 YYDKDF (reference sequence). The CDR3 is 14 amino acids. Trimming cost V 0 bases and J 4 bases, with 9 bases left between them. The CDR3 loop reads CATSRDHGSETQYF. In nucleotides, the CDR3 is TGTGCCACCAGCAGAGATCATGGGTCAGAGACCCAGTACTTC.

The V call is TRBV7-9, the J call TRBJ1-1; 8 nucleotides align to TRBD1. V gave up 3 bases and J gave up 11 bases; unmatched junction bases: 5. The V gene's germline CDR1 is SEHNR and CDR2 FQNEAQ (reference sequence). There are 12 residues in the CDR3. The CDR3 nucleotides read TGTGCCAGCAGCTTCCTACAGGGGGACGCTTTCTTT. Its translation: CASSFLQGDAFF.

This clonotype was seen only a few times. J is TRBJ2-5 and V is TRBV7-2; D is possibly TRBD2 (6 bases). The CDR3 runs to 16 residues. Germline CDR1 SGHTA, CDR2 FQGNSA. Between the trimmed V and J ends, which lost 2 bases and 2 bases, there was a span of 15 bases. The CDR3 loop is CASSLTGGVGQETQYF. The CDR3 DNA is TGTGCCAGCAGCTTAACCGGGGGTGTGGGGCAAGAGACCCAGTACTTC.

J is TRBJ2-3 and V is TRBV24-1, with D unclear. V dropped 6 bases and J dropped 2 bases, with 11 bases sitting between them. This CDR3 comprises 14 residues. In germline, CDR1 is KGHDR, CDR2 SFDVKD. For the CDR3, the DNA is TGTGCCACCAGTATGGGCGCGCCCACAGATACGCAGTATTTT. Translated: CATSMGAPTDTQYF.

This chain connects TRBV10-2 to TRBJ2-1, with 13 bases aligning to TRBD2. Trimming removed 8 bases from V and 8 bases from J; junction bases left unmatched: 6. Germline V gene lookup returns CDR1 WSHSY and CDR2 SAAADI. The CDR3 is 14 amino acids. The CDR3 DNA is TGCGCCAGCGCGACTAGCGGGGGGACCGATGAGCAGTTCTTC. Its protein product is CASATSGGTDEQFF.

The rearrangement joins TRBV7-3 to TRBJ2-5, with D perhaps matching TRBD1 or TRBD2 (6 bases each). Germline CDR1 reads SGHTA; CDR2 reads FQGTGA. The CDR3 consists of 14 residues. V gave up 1 base and J gave up 4 bases, with 10 bases separating them. CDR3 sequence reads: CASSLKGGGETQYF. Written as DNA, the CDR3 is TGTGCCAGCAGCTTAAAAGGAGGGGGAGAGACCCAGTACTTC.

Points on this clonotype: Germline and junction disagree at one end, which may indicate a read error. The chain couples TRBV7-9 to TRBJ1-2, with 9 bases lining up with TRBD1. In germline, CDR1 is SEHNR, CDR2 FQNEAQ (reference sequence). CDR3 size: 17 residues. DNA for the CDR3: TGTGCCAGCAGCCCCACCTTGACAGGGGGGAAAGACTACGGCTACACCTTC. Its protein product is CASSPTLTGGKDYGYTF.

This clonotype was observed a handful of times. A much bigger clone sits one base away, suggesting this may be a read error. J is TRBJ2-1 and V is TRBV6-5, with 7 bases aligning to TRBD2. The J call is doubtful: the DNA matches TRBJ2-7 better. This CDR3 has 13 amino acids. CDR1 and CDR2 from the germline V gene are MNHEY and SVGAGI. CDR3 nucleotides: TGTGCCAGCCGCGGGGGAGCCCTAAATGAGCAGTACTTC. It yields the protein CASRGGALNEQYF.

This clonotype showed up many times. The chain joins TRBV20-1 to TRBJ2-1; weak D call: TRBD1 (6 bases). Germline V gene sequence: CDR1 DFQATT, CDR2 SNEGSKA (reference sequence). The V end lost 1 base, the J end lost 5 bases, and 12 bases lay between the germline ends. The CDR3 loop spans 14 amino acids. Written as DNA, the CDR3 is TGCAGTGCTAGAGGCCGGGGACACGACAATGAGCAGTTCTTC. Protein: CSARGRGHDNEQFF.

This clonotype was counted only a few times. The chain uses TRBV14 and TRBJ2-1; 9 nucleotides agree with TRBD1. With V trimmed by 0 bases and J by 8 bases, 11 bases remained unmatched. CDR1 and CDR2 (germline): SGHDN, FVKESK. The CDR3 length is 17 residues. The CDR3 region has the DNA TGTGCCAGCAGCCAAGATCTTGCGGGACAGGGTTGGGATGAGCAGTTCTTC. Amino acids: CASSQDLAGQGWDEQFF.